Listed below are T cell receptor beta chains from one sample, sequenced in a study of cytomegalovirus exposure and HLA in healthy donors. The table came from immunoSEQ multiplex PCR; TCRdb's copy has only in-frame clones and leaves some out. The sample includes approximately 100,000 clones, around four fifths of them seen just once. The sequenced sample consisted of PBMCs. The receptors shown here come from a woman aged 40 to 50 in good health and CMV-seropositive. The CDR3 runs from the conserved cysteine through the conserved F or W. D genes are given only for firm matches. Expanded clones are given a class, and other clones once, few, many or no size at all.

D gene | J gene | V gene | clone size | CDR3 DNA | CDR3 protein
NA | TRBJ1-3 | TRBV10-1 | NA | TGCGCCAGCAGTGAACCCGGGAGAGCTTTCGGAAACTCTGGAAACACCATATATTTT | CASSEPGRAFGNSGNTIYF
NA | TRBJ1-1 | TRBV28 | NA | TGTGCCAGCAGTTTAAACCCGACAGTGAACACTGAAGCTTTCTTT | CASSLNPTVNTEAFF
NA | TRBJ2-3 | TRBV5-1 | NA | TGCGCCAGCAGCTTGTACTCCTTCACAGATACGCAGTATTTT | CASSLYSFTDTQYF
NA | TRBJ1-1 | TRBV2 | NA | TGTGCCAGCACCGAGGATTACACTGAAGCTTTCTTT | CASTEDYTEAFF
NA | TRBJ2-7 | TRBV11-2 | NA | TGTGCCAGCAGCTCGGTAACCGGGACTGTCTTTGTGCAGTACTTC | CASSSVTGTVFVQYF
TRBD2 | TRBJ2-3 | TRBV5-1 | NA | TGCGCCAGCAGCACGGGGACTAGCGGGAGCACAGATACGCAGTATTTT | CASSTGTSGSTDTQYF
TRBD1 | TRBJ1-5 | TRBV15 | few | TGTGCCACCAGCAGCCAAGCCGGGACAGGGAATCAGCCCCAGCATTTT | CATSSQAGTGNQPQHF
NA | TRBJ2-2 | TRBV2 | NA | TGTGCCAGCAGCCCCTCGAGGGGGTCGGACACCGGGGAGCTGTTTTTT | CASSPSRGSDTGELFF
NA | TRBJ2-2 | TRBV11-2 | NA | TGTGCCAGCAGCTTAGGGGGGTGGGAGGCCGGGGAGCTGTTTTTT | CASSLGGWEAGELFF
NA | TRBJ2-5 | TRBV6-5 | few | TGTGCCAGCAGTTACTCGGGCAGCCAAGAGACCCAGTACTTC | CASSYSGSQETQYF
TRBD1 | TRBJ2-3 | TRBV7-9 | NA | TGTTCCAGCAGCTCGTACGGGGACAGGGAGTATTTT | CSSSSYGDREYF
NA | TRBJ2-7 | TRBV5-1 | NA | TGCGCCAGCTACGACTCCCCCTACGAGCAGTACTTC | CASYDSPYEQYF
TRBD1 | TRBJ2-7 | TRBV6-5 | NA | TGTGCCAGCAGACGAGGGACAGTCTCCTACGAGCAGTACTTC | CASRRGTVSYEQYF
TRBD2 | TRBJ2-1 | TRBV7-3 | NA | TGTGCCAGCAGCCCCCAGGGACTAGCGGACAATGAGCAGTTCTTC | CASSPQGLADNEQFF
NA | TRBJ2-7 | TRBV6-6 | NA | TGTGCCAGCAGTTACTCAGGGAGCGAGCAGTACTTC | CASSYSGSEQYF
TRBD1 | TRBJ1-3 | TRBV28 | NA | TGTGCCAGCCACGGGACAGGGGCTGGAAACACCATATATTTT | CASHGTGAGNTIYF
TRBD1 | TRBJ2-1 | TRBV9 | NA | TGTGCCAGCAGCGTAGGAGGGACAGGGGTCTACAATGAGCAGTTCTTC | CASSVGGTGVYNEQFF
NA | TRBJ2-2 | TRBV7-3 | NA | TGTGCCAGCAGCCAAACCCAGTCCGGGGAGCTGTTTTTT | CASSQTQSGELFF
NA | TRBJ1-2 | TRBV18 | NA | TGTGCCAGCTCTATACAACTGACAGGCAACTATGGCTACACCTTC | CASSIQLTGNYGYTF
NA | TRBJ2-7 | TRBV10-3 | NA | TGTGCCATCAGAAGAAAAGAGGGGAGTCGCGGGGCTTACGAGCAGTACTTC | CAIRRKEGSRGAYEQYF
NA | TRBJ2-1 | TRBV19 | NA | TGTGCCAGTAGGATAGACCAGGGGGAGCAGTTCTTC | CASRIDQGEQFF
NA | TRBJ1-4 | TRBV15 | NA | TGTGCCACCAGCAGAACAGGGTTGGAAAAACTGTTTTTT | CATSRTGLEKLFF
TRBD2 | TRBJ2-1 | TRBV6-5 | NA | TGTGCCAGCAGTAAGACTAGCGGGAGGGCCGTTGAGCAGTTCTTC | CASSKTSGRAVEQFF
TRBD2 | TRBJ2-3 | TRBV7-2 | NA | TGTGCCAGCAGCTTTAGCGGGATGAGCACAGATACGCAGTATTTT | CASSFSGMSTDTQYF
NA | TRBJ2-2 | TRBV19 | NA | TGTGCCAGTAGTACTTTTCCGGGAGCCACCGGGGAGCTGTTTTTT | CASSTFPGATGELFF
TRBD1 | TRBJ1-1 | TRBV5-6 | few | TGTGCCAGCAGCTTTTATGGGACAGATGAAGCTTTCTTT | CASSFYGTDEAFF